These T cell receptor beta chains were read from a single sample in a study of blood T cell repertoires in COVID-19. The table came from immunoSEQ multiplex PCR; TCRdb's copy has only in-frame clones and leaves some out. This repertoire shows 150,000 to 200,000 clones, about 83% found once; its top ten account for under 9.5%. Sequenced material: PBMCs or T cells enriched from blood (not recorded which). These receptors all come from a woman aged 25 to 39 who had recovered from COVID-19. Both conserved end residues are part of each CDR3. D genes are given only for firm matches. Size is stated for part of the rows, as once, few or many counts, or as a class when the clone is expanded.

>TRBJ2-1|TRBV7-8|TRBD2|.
TGTGCCAGCAGCCCTGGACTAGCGGGAGGCCGTGAGCAGTTCTTC
CASSPGLAGGREQFF
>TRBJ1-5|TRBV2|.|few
TGTGCCAGCAGTGCCTTGGGGGGAGAAACGTATAGCAATCAGCCCCAGCATTTT
CASSALGGETYSNQPQHF
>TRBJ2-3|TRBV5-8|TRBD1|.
TGTGCCAGCAGCTGGGATCGGACAGGCGACACAGATACGCAGTATTTT
CASSWDRTGDTDTQYF
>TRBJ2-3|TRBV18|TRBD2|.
TGTGCCAGCTCACCTCGCGGGACTAGCGGGATGAACTTTGTAGATACGCAGTATTTT
CASSPRGTSGMNFVDTQYF
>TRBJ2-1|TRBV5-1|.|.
TGCGCCAGCAGCGTAAAAAAATCCGGGACAACAGACTACAATGAGCAGTTCTTC
CASSVKKSGTTDYNEQFF
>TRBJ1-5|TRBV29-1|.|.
TGCAGCGTTAAAAACAGGCTAACCAATCAGCCCCAGCATTTT
CSVKNRLTNQPQHF
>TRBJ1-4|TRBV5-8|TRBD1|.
TGTGCCAGCAGCGGGGACACAGGGGTCCCTTGGGGAAAACTGTTTTTT
CASSGDTGVPWGKLFF
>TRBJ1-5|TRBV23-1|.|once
TGCGCCAGCAGTCACGGTTTTCCGAGGCGTCAGCCCCAGCATTTT
CASSHGFPRRQPQHF
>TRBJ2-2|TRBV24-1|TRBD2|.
TGTGCCACCAGTTATCCGGTGGTAGGGGGAACGGGAGGGCCTAACACCGGGGAGCTGTTTTTT
CATSYPVVGGTGGPNTGELFF
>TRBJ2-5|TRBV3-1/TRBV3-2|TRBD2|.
TGTGCCAGCAGCCCTGCAAGGGCGGGAGGGCCTAAGACCCAGTACTTC
CASSPARAGGPKTQYF
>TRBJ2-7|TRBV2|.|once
TGTGCCAGCCTGGGGAGCTCCTACGAGCAGTACTTC
CASLGSSYEQYF
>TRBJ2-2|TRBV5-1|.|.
TGCGCCAGCAGCCTGAACACCGGGGAGCTGTTTTTT
CASSLNTGELFF
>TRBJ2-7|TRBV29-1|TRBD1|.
TGCAGCGTCAAGACAGGGGACTACGAGCAGTACTTC
CSVKTGDYEQYF